A single sample gave rise to the 8 T cell receptor beta chains below, sequenced in a study of T cell responses to AZD1222 COVID-19 vaccine (TCRdb year 2021). The receptor library was made with the immunoSEQ multiplex PCR assay. TCRdb provides this immuneACCESS table in a form limited to in-frame rearrangements. Some clones are lacking; in checked studies, under half of them reflect an unresolved V gene, and why the rest are absent is not known. This sample gives 180,000 or so clones in total; roughly 90% of them show up just once. The biggest ten clones account for more than 1.5% of the sample. The time point label corresponds to: about 28 days (+/-7) after the second vaccine dose. The material was peripheral blood, obtained 28 days after the second AZD1222 dose. The receptors come from an adult who received the AZD1222 COVID-19 vaccine.

This chain links TRBV27 with TRBJ1-5; TRBD1 aligns across 8 bases. The trim removed 2 bases at V and 4 bases at J, leaving 13 bases unmatched. CDR3 size: 18 residues. Germline V gene lookup returns CDR1 MNHEY and CDR2 SMNVEV (reference sequence). The CDR3 spells CASSLRWTGRTLNQPQHF. The DNA for the CDR3 is TGTGCCAGCAGTTTACGTTGGACAGGGAGGACCTTAAATCAGCCCCAGCATTTT.

The rearrangement uses TRBV3-1 (or the pseudogene TRBV3-2) and TRBJ2-1; no definite D call. V dropped 5 bases and J dropped 6 bases, with 8 bases sitting between them. CDR3 length: 12 amino acids. Per germline, CDR1 LGHDT and CDR2 YNNKEL (reference sequence). CDR3: CASSFLLNEQFF. CDR3 sequence (DNA): TGTGCCAGCAGCTTCCTTCTCAATGAGCAGTTCTTC.

The rearrangement uses TRBV2 and TRBJ1-1, with 8 nucleotides matching TRBD1. Germline V gives CDR1 SNHLY, CDR2 FYNNEI. The CDR3 contains 14 residues. The junction had 8 bases not matched to a gene; V was cut back by 7 bases and J by 4 bases. In DNA, the CDR3 is TGTGCCAGCACCCTGGACAGGGCCGTCACTGAAGCTTTCTTT. It yields the protein CASTLDRAVTEAFF.

The V and J genes are TRBV19 and TRBJ2-7, with D perhaps being TRBD1 or TRBD2 (5 bases each). Deletions cut 5 bases from V and 3 bases from J, with 14 bases between. This CDR3 is built from 14 residues. Germline V lookup: CDR1 LNHDA, CDR2 SQIVND (reference sequence). This CDR3 reads CASSQNRDVYEQYF. For the CDR3, the DNA is TGTGCCAGTAGTCAAAACCGGGACGTCTACGAGCAGTACTTC.

Here the CDR3 DNA reads TGTGCCATCAGTGAGGGAGGGAACACTGAAGCTTTCTTT. Its translation: CAISEGGNTEAFF. The gene calls are TRBV10-3 and TRBJ1-1, with D unclear. Germline values: CDR1 ENHRY, CDR2 SYGVKD. This CDR3 contains 13 residues. The V and J ends lost 2 bases and 1 base respectively, with 5 bases between them.

The chain couples TRBV6-5 to TRBJ1-2; TRBD1 agrees at 9 bases. V trimming: 6 bases; J trimming: 8 bases; junction bases outside the gene matches: 16. Germline lookup yields CDR1 MNHEY and CDR2 SVGAGI. There are 16 residues in the CDR3. The CDR3 sequence: CASSYDHRQGDKGYTF. DNA for the CDR3: TGTGCCAGCAGCTACGACCACCGACAGGGGGATAAAGGCTACACCTTC.

V is TRBV7-2 and J is TRBJ2-5; the match to TRBD2 covers 8 bases. V gave up 5 bases and J gave up 4 bases; unmatched junction bases: 6. Per germline, CDR1 SGHTA and CDR2 FQGNSA. This CDR3 is built from 14 residues. The DNA of the CDR3 is TGTGCCAGCAGCCGGGTAGCGGGAACAGAGACCCAGTACTTC. Protein: CASSRVAGTETQYF.

The chain combines TRBV7-9 with TRBJ1-2; D call uncertain. The CDR3 covers 15 residues. Between the trimmed V and J ends, which lost 5 bases and 0 bases, there was a span of 13 bases. Looked up from germline, CDR1 is SEHNR and CDR2 is FQNEAQ (reference sequence). CDR3 in amino acids: CASSLRGEANYGYTF. The CDR3 DNA reads TGTGCCAGCAGCCTTCGGGGAGAAGCTAACTATGGCTACACCTTC.